The clone carrying this TCR beta chain was observed a handful of times. This record belongs to a study of shared clonotypes between healthy human individuals. Germline V gene lookup returns CDR1 GTSNPN and CDR2 SVGIG (reference sequence). There are 14 residues in the CDR3. The J segment lost 3 bases and the V segment lost 5 bases, leaving 5 bases of the junction unmatched. Here immunoSEQ multiplex PCR was the method, and the copy in TCRdb shows in-frame clones only, minus some. The sample includes over 950,000 clones, approximately 80% of them seen just once. This receptor was obtained from a young man in good health. Some clones in this sample may be carry-over from other donors' samples. The chain joins TRBV30 to TRBJ2-2, with 8 nucleotides matching TRBD2. Sequenced sample: memory CD4+ T cells from PBMCs. As for subset: CD45RA-negative fraction. The CDR3 nucleotides read TGTGCCTGGGATAGCGGGACCTACACCGGGGAGCTGTTTTTT. This codes for CAWDSGTYTGELFF.